The next 13 T cell receptor beta chains were all read from a single sample in a study of human T cells and chemical hapten exposure. TCRdb reprocessed the RACE reads with MiXCR, giving one entry per CDR3 protein. The sample holds 75,000 to 80,000 distinct CDR3 sequences; around 9.4% are singletons and the top ten take about 1.5%. Time point: healthy volunteer bleed at 6 weeks. The starting material, unfractionated whole blood, was used for total RNA extraction. The sample taken for sequencing was whole blood. The receptors originated from a female donor in good health. Some clones in this sample may be carry-over from other donors' samples.

This clonotype was picked up a small number of times. The chain combines TRBV6-6 with TRBJ1-2; 8 positions match TRBD1. The length of the CDR3 is 17 residues. The J segment lost 3 bases and the V segment lost 4 bases, leaving 13 bases of the junction unmatched. CDR1 and CDR2 from the germline V gene are MNHNY and SVGAGI (reference sequence). As DNA, the CDR3 is TGTGCCAGCAGTTGGGGCTACAGGGGGAAATGGGACTATGGCTACACCTTC. The encoded protein is CASSWGYRGKWDYGYTF.

There are a few counts of this clonotype. The genes are TRBV4-2 and TRBJ2-2, with D possibly matching TRBD1 (6 bases). V was clipped by 4 bases and J by 0 bases, with 18 bases between them. CDR1 and CDR2 (germline): LGHNA, YNFKEQ. The CDR3 runs to 18 residues. Here the CDR3 reads CASSPLETGTTNTGELFF. DNA for the CDR3: TGTGCCAGCAGCCCGCTCGAGACCGGGACAACGAACACCGGGGAGCTGTTTTTT.

The V gene is TRBV29-1, the J gene TRBJ2-3; 10 bases align to TRBD2. Germline V gene data show CDR1 as SQVTM and CDR2 as ANQGSEA. This CDR3 is 16 amino acids long. J lost 1 base, V lost 5 bases, and 9 bases had no gene match. This CDR3 reads CSVSPNLAGGTDTQYF. The DNA for the CDR3 is TGCAGCGTTAGTCCAAACCTAGCGGGGGGCACAGATACGCAGTATTTT.

This chain joins TRBV9 and TRBJ2-3; D gene ambiguous. Germline V gene sequence: CDR1 SGDLS, CDR2 YYNGEE. The CDR3 sequence is 16 residues long. Trimming removed 2 bases from V and 2 bases from J, with 15 bases in between. The CDR3 is CASSVTALTFTDTQYF. CDR3 in DNA: TGTGCCAGCAGCGTCACAGCCCTGACCTTCACAGATACGCAGTATTTT.

Notes on this clonotype: A read error may explain this, as a much larger clone is one base away. CDR3 coding DNA: TGTGCCAGCAGACGGGGCTCCTACAATGAGCAGTTCTTC. Its protein is CASRRGSYNEQFF. The chain joins TRBV11-2 to TRBJ2-1, with TRBD2 as a possible D gene (5 bases). CDR3 length: 13 residues. Trimming shortened V by 6 bases and J by 0 bases, and 6 bases separated the two germline ends. Germline loops: CDR1 SGHAT, CDR2 FQNNGV.

The CDR3: CASSSGTVVHEQYF. As DNA, the CDR3 is TGCGCCAGCAGCTCGGGGACAGTCGTCCACGAGCAGTACTTC. The genes are TRBV5-1 and TRBJ2-7; TRBD1 matches 7 bases. V gave up 3 bases and J gave up 5 bases; unmatched junction bases: 8. Germline CDR1 reads SGHRS; CDR2 reads YFSETQ. The CDR3 is 14 amino acids.

This chain links TRBV6-6 with TRBJ1-2; maybe TRBD1 (6 bases). The length of the CDR3 is 19 residues. V shed 0 bases and J shed 8 bases, with 28 bases lying between them. Germline assignment: CDR1 MNHNY and CDR2 SVGAGI (reference sequence). The CDR3 sequence: CASSYSGGGGATGTPGYTF. The DNA of the CDR3 is TGTGCCAGCAGTTACTCCGGTGGTGGGGGGGCGACGGGTACTCCGGGCTACACCTTC.

The chain has TRBV7-2 and TRBJ2-1; the match to TRBD2 covers 11 bases. This CDR3 spans 13 amino acids. Trimming took 6 bases from V and 8 from J; bases not matched to a gene: 3. Germline-derived CDR1 and CDR2 are SGHTA and FQGNSA. The CDR3 sequence: CASRVAGGHEQFF. The CDR3 DNA reads as TGTGCCAGCAGGGTAGCGGGGGGGCATGAGCAGTTCTTC.

The chain links TRBV29-1 to TRBJ1-1, with D perhaps matching TRBD1 (6 bases). The CDR3 spans 14 residues. Between the trimmed V and J ends, which lost 7 bases and 1 base, there was a span of 16 bases. CDR1 is SQVTM and CDR2 is ANQGSEA in the germline V gene. The CDR3 coding sequence is TGCAGCGCACCGGACAGAAACAAGAACACTGAAGCTTTCTTT. This codes for CSAPDRNKNTEAFF.

The chain employs TRBV2 and TRBJ1-5, with a weak D call TRBD1 (6 bases). The CDR3 sequence is 13 residues long. Trimming left V 7 bases short and J 12 bases short, with 19 bases between. CDR1 is SNHLY, CDR2 FYNNEI, per germline. CDR3 DNA sequence: TGTGCCAGCACTGGGGGCAGGTCTCTGCTCCAGCATTTT. This translates into CASTGGRSLLQHF.

The table lists this clonotype with a few counts. The chain combines TRBV7-2 with TRBJ1-4, with D possibly being TRBD1 (5 bases). The V and J ends lost 3 bases and 5 bases respectively, with 10 bases between them. Germline V gene sequence: CDR1 SGHTA, CDR2 FQGNSA. The CDR3 runs 14 residues. The CDR3 sequence is CASSFGAINEKLFF. In nucleotides, the CDR3 is TGTGCCAGCAGCTTCGGGGCTATCAATGAAAAACTGTTTTTT.

The rearrangement joins TRBV6-2 or TRBV6-3 to TRBJ1-1; tentative D call: TRBD1 (6 bases). CDR3 length equals 13 residues. Germline lookup yields CDR1 MNHEY and CDR2 SVGEGT. The V end lost 4 bases, the J end lost 5 bases, and 11 bases lay between the germline ends. CDR3 sequence reads: CASSSGVWTEAFF. CDR3 bases: TGTGCCAGCAGTTCAGGGGTATGGACTGAAGCTTTCTTT.

Ten or more counts support this clonotype. The chain carries TRBV29-1 and TRBJ1-2; TRBD1 aligns across 8 bases. The CDR3 is 14 residues long. Germline values: CDR1 SQVTM, CDR2 ANQGSEA. With V trimmed by 5 bases and J by 4 bases, 9 bases remained unmatched. CDR3 nucleotides: TGCAGCGTTACCAAGACAGGGGCAATCTATGGCTACACCTTC. It translates to CSVTKTGAIYGYTF.